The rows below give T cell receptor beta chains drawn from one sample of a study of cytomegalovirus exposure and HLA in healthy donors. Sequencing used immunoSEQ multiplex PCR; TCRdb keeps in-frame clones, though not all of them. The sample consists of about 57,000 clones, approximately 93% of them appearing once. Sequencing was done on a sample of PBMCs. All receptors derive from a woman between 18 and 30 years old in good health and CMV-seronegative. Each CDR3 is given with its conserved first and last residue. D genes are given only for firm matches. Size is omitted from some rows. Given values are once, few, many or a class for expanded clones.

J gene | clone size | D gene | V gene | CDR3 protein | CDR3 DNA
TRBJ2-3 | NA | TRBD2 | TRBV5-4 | CASSLVRGITDTQYF | TGTGCCAGCAGCTTGGTGCGGGGGATCACAGATACGCAGTATTTT
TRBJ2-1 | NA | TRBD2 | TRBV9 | CASSPDRTSGDEQFF | TGTGCCAGCAGCCCTGACCGGACTAGCGGGGATGAGCAGTTCTTC
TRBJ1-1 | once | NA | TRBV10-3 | CAISEGIQGRNTEAFF | TGTGCCATCAGTGAGGGGATACAGGGACGGAACACTGAAGCTTTCTTT
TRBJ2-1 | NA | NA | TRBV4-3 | CASSQGVESFNEQFF | TGCGCCAGCAGCCAAGGAGTAGAGTCCTTCAATGAGCAGTTCTTC
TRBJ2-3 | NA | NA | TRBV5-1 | CASSFSVLSTQYF | TGCGCCAGCAGCTTTTCGGTCCTTAGTACGCAGTATTTT
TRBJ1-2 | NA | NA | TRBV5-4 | CASSSGQRRSGYTF | TGTGCCAGCAGCTCTGGACAGAGAAGGTCTGGCTACACCTTC
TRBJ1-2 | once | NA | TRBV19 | CASSPSDTNYGYTF | TGTGCCAGTAGTCCATCTGACACAAACTATGGCTACACCTTC
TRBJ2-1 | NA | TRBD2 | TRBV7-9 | CASSLRGLAGGFYNEQFF | TGTGCCAGCAGCCTACGCGGACTAGCGGGAGGATTCTACAATGAGCAGTTCTTC
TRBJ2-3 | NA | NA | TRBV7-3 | CASSLPGGTDTQYF | TGTGCCAGCAGCTTGCCCGGAGGCACAGATACGCAGTATTTT
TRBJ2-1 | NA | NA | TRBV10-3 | CAISVDSDNEQFF | TGTGCCATCAGTGTAGACAGTGACAATGAGCAGTTCTTC
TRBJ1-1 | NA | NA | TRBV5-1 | CASSLVQMNTEAFF | TGCGCCAGCAGCTTGGTTCAGATGAACACTGAAGCTTTCTTT
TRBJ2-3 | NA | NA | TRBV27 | CASSLAVLMDTQYF | TGTGCCAGCAGTTTAGCAGTTTTAATGGATACGCAGTATTTT
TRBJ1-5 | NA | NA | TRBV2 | CASKGGLGNQPQHF | TGTGCCAGCAAGGGAGGACTCGGCAATCAGCCCCAGCATTTT
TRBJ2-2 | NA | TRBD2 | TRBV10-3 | CAIFGTLLPPPTSGSRTGELFF | TGTGCCATCTTTGGGACCCTCCTCCCTCCTCCGACTAGCGGGAGTCGGACCGGGGAGCTGTTTTTT
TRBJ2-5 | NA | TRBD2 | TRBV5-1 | CASSLTASGQETQYF | TGCGCCAGCAGCTTGACCGCTAGCGGGCAAGAGACCCAGTACTTC
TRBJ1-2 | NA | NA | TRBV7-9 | CASSLGFDRGYTF | TGTGCCAGCAGCTTAGGGTTTGATAGAGGCTACACCTTC
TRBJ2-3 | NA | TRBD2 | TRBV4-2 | CASSQDRGGGTDTQYF | TGTGCCAGCAGCCAAGATCGCGGGGGGGGCACAGATACGCAGTATTTT
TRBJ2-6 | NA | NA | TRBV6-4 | CASSDSILGPGSGANVLTF | TGTGCCAGCAGTGACTCGATACTGGGGCCTGGGTCTGGGGCCAACGTCCTGACTTTC
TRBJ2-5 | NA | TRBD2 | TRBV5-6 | CASSLRGLSQETQYF | TGTGCCAGCAGCTTACGGGGACTATCCCAAGAGACCCAGTACTTC
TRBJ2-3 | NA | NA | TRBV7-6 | CASSLGTPWSTDTQYF | TGTGCCAGCAGCTTAGGGACTCCCTGGAGCACAGATACGCAGTATTTT
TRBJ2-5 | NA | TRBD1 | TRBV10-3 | CAARSTGGQETQYF | TGTGCCGCGAGGTCGACAGGGGGTCAAGAGACCCAGTACTTC
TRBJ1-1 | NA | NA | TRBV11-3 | CASSLRQFSNTEAFF | TGTGCCAGCAGCTTACGACAGTTTTCGAACACTGAAGCTTTCTTT
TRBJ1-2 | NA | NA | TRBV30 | CAWSGSRNYGYTF | TGTGCCTGGAGCGGGAGTCGTAACTATGGCTACACCTTC
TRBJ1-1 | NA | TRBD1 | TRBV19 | CASSTRDRDEAFF | TGTGCCAGTAGTACCCGGGACAGGGATGAAGCTTTCTTT
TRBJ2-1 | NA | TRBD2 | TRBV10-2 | CASGGLAGGLEQFF | TGCGCCAGCGGGGGACTAGCGGGAGGTCTTGAGCAGTTCTTC
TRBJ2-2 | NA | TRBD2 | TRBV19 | CASRRAGANTGELFF | TGTGCCAGTCGCAGGGCGGGGGCGAACACCGGGGAGCTGTTTTTT
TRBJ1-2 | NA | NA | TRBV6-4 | CASSDEGYGYTF | TGTGCCAGCAGTGACGAGGGCTATGGCTACACCTTC
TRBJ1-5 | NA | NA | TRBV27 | CASSLGWGDSNQPQHF | TGTGCCAGCAGTTTAGGGTGGGGGGATAGCAATCAGCCCCAGCATTTT
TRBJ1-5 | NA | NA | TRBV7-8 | CASSLAPGYSNQPQHF | TGTGCCAGCAGCTTAGCCCCAGGGTATAGCAATCAGCCCCAGCATTTT
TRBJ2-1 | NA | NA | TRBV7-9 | CASSAGLLSSYNEQFF | TGTGCCAGCAGCGCCGGACTGCTGAGCTCCTACAATGAGCAGTTCTTC
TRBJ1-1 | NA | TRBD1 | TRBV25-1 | CASSDGGDRGEAFF | TGTGCCAGCAGTGATGGGGGGGACAGGGGTGAAGCTTTCTTT
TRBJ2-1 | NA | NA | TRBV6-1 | CASRKGGGSRSYNEQFF | TGTGCCAGCCGTAAAGGTGGGGGCTCCCGCTCCTACAATGAGCAGTTCTTC
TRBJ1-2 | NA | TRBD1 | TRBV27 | CASSHLGQINYGYTF | TGTGCCAGCAGTCATTTGGGACAGATTAACTATGGCTACACCTTC
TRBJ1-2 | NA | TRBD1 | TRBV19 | CASSTTGTGFNIGYTF | TGTGCCAGTTCAACCACCGGGACAGGGTTTAATATCGGCTACACCTTC
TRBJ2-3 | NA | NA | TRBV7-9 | CATTPGLQSTDTQYF | TGTGCCACCACCCCGGGACTGCAGAGTACAGATACGCAGTATTTT
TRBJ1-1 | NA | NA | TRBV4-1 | CASSHEGIGNTEAFF | TGCGCCAGCAGCCATGAGGGTATAGGGAACACTGAAGCTTTCTTT
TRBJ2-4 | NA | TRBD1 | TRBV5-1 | CASRPSTGDLNIQYF | TGCGCCAGCAGACCTAGTACAGGGGATTTAAACATTCAGTACTTC
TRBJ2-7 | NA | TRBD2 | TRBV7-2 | CASSLVVLLGGGSYEQYF | TGTGCCAGCAGCTTAGTGGTACTATTGGGCGGGGGGTCCTACGAGCAGTACTTC
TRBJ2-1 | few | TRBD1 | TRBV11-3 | CASSLEGTGDNEQFF | TGTGCCAGCAGCTTAGAGGGGACAGGGGACAATGAGCAGTTCTTC
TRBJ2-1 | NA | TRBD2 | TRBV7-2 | CASSYGLAGESAREQFF | TGTGCCAGCAGCTACGGACTAGCGGGGGAGTCAGCTCGTGAGCAGTTCTTC
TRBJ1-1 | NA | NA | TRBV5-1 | CASSLDGGFGTEAFF | TGCGCCAGCAGCTTGGACGGGGGGTTCGGCACTGAAGCTTTCTTT
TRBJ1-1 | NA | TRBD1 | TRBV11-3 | CASRSDRGLAFF | TGTGCCAGCAGGTCTGACAGGGGGCTAGCTTTCTTT
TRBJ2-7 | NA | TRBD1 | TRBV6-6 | CASSTGTGAYEQYF | TGTGCCAGCAGTACCGGGACAGGGGCCTACGAGCAGTACTTC
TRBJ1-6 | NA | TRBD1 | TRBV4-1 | CASSQVRRTGNSPLHF | TGCGCCAGCAGCCAAGTTCGCAGGACAGGGAATTCACCCCTCCACTTT
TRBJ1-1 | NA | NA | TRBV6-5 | CASSTTTREEAFF | TGTGCCAGCAGCACCACTACTAGGGAAGAAGCTTTCTTT
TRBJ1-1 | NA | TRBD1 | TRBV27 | CASTRDRNMNTEAFF | TGTGCCAGCACCCGGGACAGGAACATGAACACTGAAGCTTTCTTT
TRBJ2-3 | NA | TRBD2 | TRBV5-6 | CASSDGGPAGGFPDTQYF | TGTGCCAGCAGCGATGGAGGGCCAGCGGGAGGATTCCCAGATACGCAGTATTTT
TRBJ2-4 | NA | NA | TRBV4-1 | CASSQEDRRDIQYF | TGCGCCAGCAGCCAAGAAGACAGGCGGGACATTCAGTACTTC
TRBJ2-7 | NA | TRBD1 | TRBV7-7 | CASSLGTGADEQYF | TGTGCCAGCAGCTTAGGGACAGGGGCCGACGAGCAGTACTTC
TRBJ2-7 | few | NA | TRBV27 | CASSLNDKGGLFGYEQYF | TGTGCCAGCAGTTTGAACGACAAAGGTGGGCTCTTTGGGTACGAGCAGTACTTC
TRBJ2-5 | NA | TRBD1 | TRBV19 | CASSFRTGQETQYF | TGTGCCAGTAGTTTCCGGACAGGGCAAGAGACCCAGTACTTC
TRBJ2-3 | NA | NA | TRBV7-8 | CASSLVGGETDTQYF | TGTGCCAGCAGCTTAGTAGGGGGAGAAACAGATACGCAGTATTTT
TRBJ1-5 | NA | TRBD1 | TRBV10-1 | CASSEGGTGRFSNQPQHF | TGCGCCAGCAGCGAAGGCGGGACAGGGAGGTTTAGCAATCAGCCCCAGCATTTT
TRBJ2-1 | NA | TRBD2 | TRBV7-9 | CASSLVAGSSKGSYNEQFF | TGTGCCAGCAGCTTAGTAGCGGGGTCGAGTAAGGGCTCCTACAATGAGCAGTTCTTC
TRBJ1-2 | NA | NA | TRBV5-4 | CASSLAEGVVSGYTF | TGTGCCAGCAGCTTGGCCGAGGGGGTCGTGTCTGGCTACACCTTC
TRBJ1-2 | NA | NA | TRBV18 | CASSPPLQPVLGYTF | TGTGCCAGCTCACCACCCCTCCAACCAGTGCTCGGCTACACCTTC
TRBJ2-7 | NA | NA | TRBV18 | CASSRTWAGHSYEQYF | TGTGCCAGCTCACGAACCTGGGCAGGACACTCCTACGAGCAGTACTTC
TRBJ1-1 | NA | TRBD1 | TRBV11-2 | CASSPHRGVTEAFF | TGTGCCAGCAGCCCGCACAGGGGGGTTACTGAAGCTTTCTTT
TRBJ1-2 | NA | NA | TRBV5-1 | CASTYSPADSYGYTF | TGCGCCAGCACCTACTCCCCCGCAGACTCTTATGGCTACACCTTC